This T cell receptor (beta chain) emerged from a study of T-cell reconstitution after alpha-beta-depleted transplantation in children. V lost 2 bases to trimming and J lost 4 bases; unmatched junction nucleotides: 7. This CDR3 is built from 16 residues. CDR1 is MNHEY, CDR2 SVGAGI, per germline. This clonotype showed up many times. Preparation of the TCRbeta library used unique molecular identifiers. TCRdb called the PCR reads again in MiXCR, with one record for every CDR3 protein. There are hundreds of thousands of distinct CDR3 sequences in the sample; roughly 17% occur only once, and 1.1% lies in the top ten.

The sequencing here drew on PBMCs from the stem cell graft donor, taken from the stem cell graft. This TCR came from a human donor who donated a stem cell graft to a child with acute myeloid leukemia. This sequence joins TRBV6-5 and TRBJ1-1; 10 nucleotides align to TRBD1. The CDR3 here is CASSYRAGQGPTEAFF. The CDR3 DNA reads as TGTGCCAGCAGTTACAGGGCGGGACAGGGGCCCACTGAAGCTTTCTTT.